These 9 T cell receptor beta chains were all obtained from the same sample, sequenced in a study of blood T cells in healthy people across ages (dated by TCRdb to the mid-2010s). Library creation used 5' RACE. Sequencing instrument: Illumina HiSeq 2500. The second PCR ran for roughly 7 to 11 cycles and used a J-beta primer mix along with a sample-barcoded 5' primer. TCRdb reprocessing: public reads trimmed at Q25 with fastp, clones called with MiXCR, in-frame beta chains kept. Rows are combined by CDR3 protein, so each entry shows the most common genes and DNA. The sample table lists some 670,000 distinct CDR3 sequences, around 52% of them with a count of one. The ten top clones hold approximately 13% of the sample. Sequenced material: blood. These receptors were taken from a woman older than 75 in good health.

Points on this clonotype: One end of the junction fails to match germline, which may point to a read error. The J gene is TRBJ2-1, the V gene TRBV4-2; tentatively, D is TRBD2 (5 bases). This CDR3 has 15 amino acids. Germline CDR1 is LGHNA and CDR2 is YNFKEQ. The CDR3 DNA reads TGTGCCAGCAGCCCAAGAATAACGGGATACAAGGAGCAGTTCTTC. Its translation: CASSPRITGYKEQFF.

This clonotype was counted ten times or more. This chain links TRBV14 with TRBJ2-7; maybe TRBD2 (5 bases). The CDR3 spans 12 residues. Between the trimmed V and J ends, which lost 6 bases and 6 bases, there was a span of 12 bases. Germline loops: CDR1 SGHDN, CDR2 FVKESK. The chain's CDR3 is CASRLVASEQYF. Here the CDR3 DNA reads TGTGCCAGCAGGCTGGTAGCGAGCGAGCAGTACTTC.

This clonotype showed up many times. This CDR3 reads CASSLVAYGYTF. CDR3 DNA: TGTGCCAGCAGCCTTGTAGCTTATGGCTACACCTTC. The chain is built from TRBV28 and TRBJ1-2; no firm D call. V lost 6 bases and J 5 bases, leaving 10 bases between the germline ends. Per the germline V gene, CDR1 is MDHEN and CDR2 is SYDVKM. There are 12 residues in the CDR3.

This clonotype was counted many times. The rearrangement joins TRBV5-1 to TRBJ2-1; 7 bases map to TRBD2. V shed 4 bases, J shed 9 bases, and the junction held 13 bases outside the gene matches. Germline V gene lookup returns CDR1 SGHRS and CDR2 YFSETQ. The CDR3 is made up of 15 amino acids. In DNA form, the CDR3 reads TGCGCCAGCAGCCTGCAGCCGAGCCGGGGGGTTGAGCAGTTCTTC. It encodes CASSLQPSRGVEQFF.

This clonotype showed up many times. In DNA form, the CDR3 reads TGTGCCAGCAAAATGACTAGCGGGGCCTACAATGAGCAGTTCTTC. It codes for CASKMTSGAYNEQFF. The chain has TRBV12-3 or TRBV12-4 and TRBJ2-1, with 11 bases that match TRBD2. This CDR3 has 15 amino acids. V dropped 7 bases and J dropped 2; count of bases not matched to a gene: 4.

This clonotype was found once. The chain carries TRBV5-1 and TRBJ2-1, with TRBD1 as a possible D gene (9 bases). CDR3 length equals 18 residues. Germline loops: CDR1 SGHRS, CDR2 YFSETQ. Trimming took 7 bases from V and 0 from J, leaving 23 bases between them. CDR3 sequence: CASRGGQGTPSSYNEQFF. As DNA, the CDR3 is TGCGCCAGCCGGGGGGGACAGGGCACTCCGAGCTCCTACAATGAGCAGTTCTTC.

Points on this clonotype: A read error may be the cause here, since a much bigger clone is one base away. This rearrangement joins TRBV6-5 to TRBJ1-2, with TRBD1 identical over 8 bases. The CDR3 has 11 residues. The trim removed 10 bases at V and 8 bases at J, leaving 6 bases unmatched. Germline values: CDR1 MNHEY, CDR2 SVGAGI. The CDR3 reads CANGQGDGYTF. The CDR3 DNA is TGTGCCAACGGACAGGGCGACGGCTACACCTTC.

The chain recombines TRBV3-1 with TRBJ2-2; D is possibly TRBD2 (5 bases). V lost 1 base and J lost 0, with 9 bases in between. Germline values: CDR1 LGHDT, CDR2 YNNKEL (reference sequence). The CDR3 sequence is 16 residues long. CDR3 sequence: CASSQVRGSNTGELFF. The CDR3 DNA sequence: TGTGCCAGCAGCCAAGTCCGCGGGTCGAACACCGGGGAGCTGTTTTTT.

The sample holds many counts of this clonotype. This chain joins TRBV7-2 and TRBJ2-7; D not resolved. Trimming left V 3 bases short and J 3 bases short, with 9 bases between. There are 13 residues in the CDR3. Looked up from germline, CDR1 is SGHTA and CDR2 is FQGNSA. This chain's CDR3 is CASSLQDLYEQYF. The CDR3 bases are TGTGCCAGCAGCTTGCAAGACCTCTACGAGCAGTACTTC.